What follows is one TCR beta chain and its context. The germline V and J ends were trimmed by 3 bases and 5 bases, with 14 bases remaining between them. The CDR3 has 14 amino acids. CDR1 and CDR2 (germline): SGHDT, YYEEEE. TCRdb keeps only in-frame clones here, not all; method: immunoSEQ multiplex PCR. Here the sample spans 95,000 to 150,000 clones, more than 80% being singletons. These data come from a study of T cell responses to AZD1222 COVID-19 vaccine. This receptor was obtained from an adult in good health. The sequencing here drew on peripheral blood, taken on day 0 of AZD1222 vaccination. V gene TRBV5-6 combines with J gene TRBJ1-2, with D possibly matching TRBD1 (5 bases). The chain's CDR3 is CASSSRGVGYGYTF. DNA for the CDR3: TGTGCCAGCAGCTCGAGGGGCGTAGGTTATGGCTACACCTTC. The whole variable domain, filled in from reference TRBV5-6 and TRBJ1-2, reads DAGVTQSPTHLIKTRGQQVTLRCSPKSGHDTVSWYQQALGQGPQFIFQYYEEEERQRGNFPDRFSGHQFPNYSSELNVNALLLGDSALYLCASSSRGVGYGYTFGSGTRLTVV.